These 24 T cell receptor beta chains originate from one sample sequenced in a study of T cells in Graves' hyperthyroidism and ophthalmopathy. The source material, RNA transcripts, was used to amplify TCR beta CDR3 regions. The HTBI set primed first-round TCR CDR3 RT-PCR. One entry per CDR3 protein results from TCRdb running MiXCR on the multiplex PCR reads. The table lists a few hundred thousand distinct CDR3 sequences, roughly 20% of them singletons. Sequencing was done on a sample of blood. All receptors derive from a woman between 35 and 50 years old with Graves' ophthalmopathy.

Details on this clonotype: Likely a read error: the CDR3 ends without its conserved phenylalanine or tryptophan. The chain combines TRBV9 with TRBJ2-7; tentative D call: TRBD2 (6 bases). Trimming stripped 0 bases from V and 5 bases from J, with 9 bases between. The CDR3 is made up of 13 amino acids. Germline CDR1 SGDLS, CDR2 YYNGEE. The DNA of the CDR3 is TGTGCCAGCAGCGTAGTCCCTAGCGACGAGCAGTACCTC. It translates to CASSVVPSDEQYL.

This clonotype was counted many times. The rearrangement uses TRBV2 and TRBJ1-5; D not certain. Trimming took off 6 bases at V and 3 bases at J, with 12 bases between the two ends. The CDR3 is made up of 14 amino acids. Per the germline V gene, CDR1 is SNHLY and CDR2 is FYNNEI. CDR3 residues: CASSPHSPNQPQHF. DNA of the CDR3: TGTGCCAGCAGCCCCCACAGCCCCAATCAGCCCCAGCATTTT.

This clonotype was seen repeatedly, ten times or more. In DNA, the CDR3 is TGCAGTGCTTCGGCCCCCGGCACTGAAGCTTTCTTT. Translated, it gives CSASAPGTEAFF. This chain uses TRBV20-1 with TRBJ1-1, with D unresolved. V dropped 5 bases and J dropped 4 bases, with 11 bases sitting between them. The germline V gene encodes CDR1 DFQATT and CDR2 SNEGSKA (reference sequence). This CDR3 has 12 amino acids.

This clonotype came up many times. A read error may produce the germline difference seen at one junction end. The genes are TRBV12-3 or TRBV12-4 and TRBJ1-1, with D unresolved. The CDR3 is made up of 17 amino acids. CDR3 amino acids: CASRLDIGENSNTEAFF. CDR3 in DNA: TGTGCCAGCAGGTTAGACATTGGGGAGAACTCGAACACTGAAGCTTTCTTT.

V usage is TRBV12-3 or TRBV12-4 and J usage is TRBJ1-1; D call uncertain. This CDR3 contains 15 residues. Trimming stripped 4 bases from V and 4 bases from J, with 16 bases between. The CDR3 reads CASSSRESLGTEAFF. In DNA form, the CDR3 reads TGTGCCAGCAGTTCCCGAGAATCTTTGGGCACTGAAGCTTTCTTT.

This clonotype occurred many times. The chain uses TRBV5-6 and TRBJ1-2, with TRBD1 matching 11 bases. J was trimmed by 3 bases and V by 4 bases; bases with no gene match: 2. This CDR3 spans 14 amino acids. Germline V CDR1 and CDR2: SGHDT, YYEEEE. The CDR3 DNA sequence: TGTGCCAGCAGCCCGGGACAGGGGGACTATGGCTACACCTTC. Amino acids: CASSPGQGDYGYTF.

The rearrangement joins TRBV19 to TRBJ2-7, with 10 nucleotides matching TRBD1. With V trimmed by 11 bases and J by 3 bases, 10 bases remained unmatched. Germline CDR1 LNHDA, CDR2 SQIVND (reference sequence). The CDR3 sequence is 14 residues long. The DNA for the CDR3 is TGTGCCTGGAGTGTTTGGACAGGGGGCTACGAGCAGTACTTC. Residues: CAWSVWTGGYEQYF.

In regard to this clonotype: Its ends do not fully match the called genes, so a read error is possible. The chain is built from TRBV28 and TRBJ1-2; possibly TRBD1 for D (5 bases). The CDR3 sequence is 16 residues long. Germline loops: CDR1 MDHEN, CDR2 SYDVKM. CDR3 protein: CASSSPSVLGSRGYIF. Written as DNA, the CDR3 is TGTGCCAGCAGTTCCCCATCGGTACTAGGGTCGAGGGGCTACATCTTC.

In this sample, this clonotype turned up many times. J is TRBJ1-5 and V is TRBV6-5; no firm D call. Germline CDR1 is MNHEY and CDR2 is SVGAGI. The length of the CDR3 is 13 residues. V was clipped by 6 bases and J by 7 bases, with 13 bases between them. The DNA of the CDR3 is TGTGCCAGCAGGACGACCCTGGTGCAGCCCCAGCATTTT. This codes for CASRTTLVQPQHF.

The sample holds many counts of this clonotype. This chain links TRBV2 with TRBJ2-7; perhaps TRBD2 as D (5 bases). The CDR3 contains 11 residues. V gave up 11 bases and J gave up 5 bases, with 13 bases separating them. Looked up from germline, CDR1 is SNHLY and CDR2 is FYNNEI. CDR3 sequence reads: CAVWRRNEQYF. The DNA for the CDR3 is TGTGCCGTATGGAGGCGCAACGAGCAGTACTTC.

V gene TRBV12-3 or TRBV12-4 combines with J gene TRBJ1-2; a possible D gene is TRBD1 (6 bases). This CDR3 comprises 14 residues. The V gene lost 5 bases and the J gene lost 0 bases, with 10 bases spanning the gap. CDR3 nucleotide sequence: TGTGCCAGCAGTAACAGGGAGGCTAACTATGGCTACACCTTC. Translated: CASSNREANYGYTF.

V gene TRBV28 combines with J gene TRBJ1-5; TRBD1 is a possible D gene (5 bases). The CDR3 covers 16 residues. Germline-derived CDR1 and CDR2 are MDHEN and SYDVKM. V was clipped by 3 bases and J by 4 bases, with 16 bases between them. The CDR3 DNA sequence: TGTGCCAGCAGTTTGGTGGCAGCGGCAGGGAATCAGCCCCAGCATTTT. Encoded protein: CASSLVAAAGNQPQHF.

This clonotype was counted once. V gene TRBV7-2 combines with J gene TRBJ1-1, with a tentative D call TRBD1 (5 bases). Germline-derived CDR1 and CDR2 are SGHTA and FQGNSA. The CDR3 sequence is 13 residues long. V lost 3 bases and J lost 4, with 9 bases in between. The CDR3 coding sequence is TGTGCCAGCAGCTTGGGGGTTACCACTGAAGCTTTCTTT. Its translation is CASSLGVTTEAFF.

This clonotype was observed many times. The rearrangement joins TRBV6-2 or TRBV6-3 to TRBJ2-7, with D maybe TRBD1 (6 bases). Germline CDR1 and CDR2: MNHEY and SVGEGT. CDR3 size: 14 residues. V shed 7 bases and J shed 3 bases, with 16 bases lying between them. The CDR3 region is CASTGTHGFYEQYF. CDR3 in DNA: TGTGCCAGCACCGGGACACACGGATTCTACGAGCAGTACTTC.

The chain carries TRBV6-5 and TRBJ2-5; D is perhaps TRBD1 or TRBD2 (5 bases each). Germline V gene lookup returns CDR1 MNHEY and CDR2 SVGAGI. This CDR3 spans 17 amino acids. Trimming removed 0 bases from V and 2 bases from J, with 16 bases in between. Here the CDR3 reads CASSYSVRDGKQETQYF. In DNA form, the CDR3 reads TGTGCCAGCAGTTACTCGGTCCGGGACGGAAAACAAGAGACCCAGTACTTC.

This clonotype was counted a single time. The V call is TRBV7-2, the J call TRBJ1-1; no firm D call. The CDR3 covers 12 residues. Germline V gene data show CDR1 as SGHTA and CDR2 as FQGNSA. The V end lost 8 bases, the J end lost 4 bases, and 11 bases lay between the germline ends. In nucleotides, the CDR3 is TGTGCCAGCTCCGCCATGGGCACTGAAGCTTTCTTT. Its protein is CASSAMGTEAFF.

This clonotype was seen repeatedly, ten times or more. This chain uses TRBV12-3 or TRBV12-4 with TRBJ2-7; the match to TRBD1 covers 9 bases. CDR3 length: 14 residues. Trimming cost V 6 bases and J 6 bases; bases outside gene matches: 9. CDR3 DNA sequence: TGTGCCAGCAGCTCCGGGACAGGGCGGCGCGAGCAGTACTTC. As protein: CASSSGTGRREQYF.

Many counts were recorded for this clonotype. The chain joins TRBV15 to TRBJ1-1; D may be TRBD1 (6 bases). CDR1 and CDR2 from the germline V gene are LNHNV and YYDKDF (reference sequence). The CDR3 consists of 15 residues. The ends were cut back, 4 bases at V and 1 base at J, with 13 bases in the middle. The CDR3 bases are TGTGCCACCAGCACCAATACAGGGCCGAACACTGAAGCTTTCTTT. Amino acid sequence: CATSTNTGPNTEAFF.

This clonotype was counted at least ten times. The chain is built from TRBV20-1 and TRBJ2-5; either TRBD1 or TRBD2 may fit D (5 bases each). V was trimmed by 1 base and J by 4 bases, leaving 16 bases between them. CDR3 size: 15 residues. In germline, CDR1 is DFQATT, CDR2 SNEGSKA (reference sequence). The DNA for the CDR3 is TGCAGTGCTAGAGGACTTCAGAGGGGTGGAGAGACCCAGTACTTC. Its translation: CSARGLQRGGETQYF.

This clonotype was detected many times. This chain joins TRBV7-2 and TRBJ2-2; TRBD1 might be the D (6 bases). Germline V gene sequence: CDR1 SGHTA, CDR2 FQGNSA. The CDR3 consists of 14 residues. Trimming took off 5 bases at V and 3 bases at J, with 10 bases between the two ends. CDR3: CASSRDKYTGELFF. In DNA form, the CDR3 reads TGTGCCAGCAGCCGGGACAAATACACCGGGGAGCTGTTTTTT.

This clonotype was seen repeatedly, ten times or more. The V gene is TRBV2, the J gene TRBJ2-5; possibly TRBD1 for D (6 bases). From germline, CDR1 is SNHLY and CDR2 FYNNEI. Deletions cut 7 bases from V and 3 bases from J, with 12 bases between. The CDR3 has 13 amino acids. The CDR3 is CASNGQLKETQYF. DNA for the CDR3: TGTGCCAGCAATGGACAGCTTAAAGAGACCCAGTACTTC.

There are many counts of this clonotype. At one end, the junction sequence differs from germline, possibly due to a read error. The gene calls are TRBV5-1 and TRBJ2-5; D is uncertain. The germline V gene encodes CDR1 SGHRS and CDR2 YFSETQ. This CDR3 is 12 amino acids long. In DNA form, the CDR3 reads TGTGCCAGCAGTTTAGGCCAAGAGACCCAGTACTTC. Protein product: CASSLGQETQYF.

In this sample, this clonotype turned up a few times. A single base separates this from a much larger clone, so it may be a read error. The chain carries TRBV29-1 and TRBJ1-3; 8 positions agree with TRBD1. The germline V gene encodes CDR1 SQVTM and CDR2 ANQGSEA. The junction had 1 base not matched to a gene; V was cut back by 4 bases and J by 2 bases. The CDR3 contains 13 residues. CDR3 residues: CSVATGAGNTIYF. DNA of the CDR3: TGCAGCGTTGCGACAGGGGCTGGAAACACCATATATTTT.

The sample holds many counts of this clonotype. This rearrangement joins TRBV6-1 to TRBJ2-3; D is unresolved. Germline V CDR1 and CDR2: MNHNS, SASEGT. The CDR3 is made up of 15 amino acids. V lost 3 bases, J lost 7 bases, and 17 bases lay in between. The CDR3 DNA reads as TGTGCCAGCAGTGAGGTAGCCGGAGAAGGAAATACGCAGTATTTT. This gives the protein CASSEVAGEGNTQYF.